A single sample is the source of the 4 T cell receptor beta chains below, sequenced in a study of T cell responses to AZD1222 COVID-19 vaccine. Measured with immunoSEQ multiplex PCR; TCRdb has only the in-frame clones, and not every one. The sample includes 55,000 to 75,000 clones, roughly 78% of them seen just once. This sample comprised peripheral blood, obtained on day 0 of MenACWY control vaccination. The origin of the receptors is an adult in good health.

In DNA form, the CDR3 reads TGTGCCAGCTCCTCTTCTAACACTGAAGCTTTCTTT. The encoded protein is CASSSSNTEAFF. V usage is TRBV2 and J usage is TRBJ1-1; D not certain. Germline CDR1 is SNHLY and CDR2 is FYNNEI. Trimming took 8 bases from V and 2 from J, leaving 9 bases between them. The CDR3 totals 12 residues.

V gene TRBV5-1 combines with J gene TRBJ1-3; D remains ambiguous. This CDR3 is 17 amino acids long. Per germline, CDR1 SGHRS and CDR2 YFSETQ. V shed 0 bases and J shed 4 bases, with 17 bases lying between them. The CDR3 protein is CASSLVPDAPYGNTIYF. Written as DNA, the CDR3 is TGCGCCAGCAGCTTGGTGCCGGACGCACCTTACGGAAACACCATATATTTT.

The genes are TRBV5-1 and TRBJ2-1; 8 positions match TRBD2. Germline loops: CDR1 SGHRS, CDR2 YFSETQ. The CDR3 is made up of 15 amino acids. V trimming: 1 base; J trimming: 5 bases; junction bases outside the gene matches: 5. CDR3 nucleotides: TGCGCCAGCAGCTTGCTGGCGGGGGGCCACAATGAGCAGTTCTTC. It specifies CASSLLAGGHNEQFF.

This sequence joins TRBV7-2 and TRBJ1-1; perhaps TRBD1 as D (6 bases). CDR1 is SGHTA, CDR2 FQGNSA, per germline. The CDR3 runs to 15 residues. With 7 bases removed from V and 0 bases from J, the gap between germline ends came to 15 bases. Written as DNA, the CDR3 is TGTGCCAGCACCCGAAGGACAGTCCTGAACACTGAAGCTTTCTTT. Protein product: CASTRRTVLNTEAFF.